This TCR beta chain was observed in a study of Graves' ophthalmopathy and Graves' hyperthyroidism. The PBMCs originated from more than 8 ml of fresh peripheral blood. Overall study findings and caveats: Blood shared most expanded thyroid clonotypes above 0.001 frequency. Ophthalmopathy could be told apart from stable hyperthyroidism by a 13-signature model (under 90% sensitivity, approximately 81% specificity).

Amplified TCR beta CDR3 regions were obtained using RNA transcripts as template. Second-round multiplex PCR came after first-round RT-PCR with HTBI primers. TCRdb itself ran the multiplex PCR reads through MiXCR, one entry per CDR3 protein. The data show about 740,000 distinct CDR3 sequences, 40% seen once. As regards this clonotype: Its antigen is unidentified.

CDR3 length: 13 residues. The junction had 1 base not matched to a gene; V was cut back by 6 bases and J by 5 bases. Germline V gene sequence: CDR1 ENHRY, CDR2 SYGVKD. Sequenced input: peripheral blood. The TCR sequence derives from an adult man with Graves' ophthalmopathy. This chain uses TRBV10-3 with TRBJ2-7; 13 bases fit TRBD2. As DNA, the CDR3 is TGTGCCATCAGGACTAGCGGGAGGCACGAGCAGTACTTC. It is translated as CAIRTSGRHEQYF.